What follows is one TCR beta chain and its context. The target antigen is unknown. These data belong to a study of cytomegalovirus exposure and HLA in healthy donors. Across the whole study: It was reported in a later analysis that the 90 to 150 validation repertoires used the same platform as the approximately 650 first-cohort repertoires. The study's findings and limits: Many donors carried some public TCRs, although rarity characterized most TCR sequences.

This table comes from immunoSEQ multiplex PCR, and its TCRdb copy is limited to in-frame clones, with some not included. The table lists 150,000 to 200,000 clones, more than 70% of them singletons. The CDR3 extends over 14 amino acids. Trimming left V 5 bases short and J 1 base short, with 11 bases between. Germline V lookup: CDR1 SEHNR, CDR2 FQNEAQ (reference sequence). This sequence was found in a woman aged 18-29 years in good health and CMV-seronegative. The sequenced sample was PBMCs. The J gene is TRBJ2-5, the V gene TRBV7-9; D gene unclear. The DNA for the CDR3 is TGTGCCAGCAGCCACTATGCAGTCCAAGAGACCCAGTACTTC. Translation: CASSHYAVQETQYF.